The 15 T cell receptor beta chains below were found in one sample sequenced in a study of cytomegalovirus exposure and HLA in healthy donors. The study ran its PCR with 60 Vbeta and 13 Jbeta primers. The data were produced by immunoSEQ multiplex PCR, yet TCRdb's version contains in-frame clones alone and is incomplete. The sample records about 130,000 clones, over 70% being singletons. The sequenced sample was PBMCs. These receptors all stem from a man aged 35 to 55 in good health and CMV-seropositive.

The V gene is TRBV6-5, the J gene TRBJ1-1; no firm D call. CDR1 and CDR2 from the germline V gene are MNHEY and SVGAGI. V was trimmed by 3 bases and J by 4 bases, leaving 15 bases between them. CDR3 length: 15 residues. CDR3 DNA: TGTGCCAGCAGTTATCGCGGGCCCCTCCTCACTGAAGCTTTCTTT. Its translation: CASSYRGPLLTEAFF.

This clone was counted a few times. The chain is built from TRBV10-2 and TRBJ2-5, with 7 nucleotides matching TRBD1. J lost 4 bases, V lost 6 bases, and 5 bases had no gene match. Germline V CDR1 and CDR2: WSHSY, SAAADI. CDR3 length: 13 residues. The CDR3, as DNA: TGCGCCAGCAGCGACAGGGCGAGAGAGACCCAGTACTTC. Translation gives CASSDRARETQYF.

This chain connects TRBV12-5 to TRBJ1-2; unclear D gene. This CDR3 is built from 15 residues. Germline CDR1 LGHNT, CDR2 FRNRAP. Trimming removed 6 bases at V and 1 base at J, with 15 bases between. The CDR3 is CASGETVVVNYGYTF. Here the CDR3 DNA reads TGTGCTAGTGGGGAGACGGTGGTGGTTAACTATGGCTACACCTTC. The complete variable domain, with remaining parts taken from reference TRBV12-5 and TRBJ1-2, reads DARVTQTPRHKVTEMGQEVTMRCQPILGHNTVFWYRQTMMQGLELLAYFRNRAPLDDSGMPKDRFSAEMPDATLATLKIQPSEPRDSAVYFCASGETVVVNYGYTFGSGTRLTVV.

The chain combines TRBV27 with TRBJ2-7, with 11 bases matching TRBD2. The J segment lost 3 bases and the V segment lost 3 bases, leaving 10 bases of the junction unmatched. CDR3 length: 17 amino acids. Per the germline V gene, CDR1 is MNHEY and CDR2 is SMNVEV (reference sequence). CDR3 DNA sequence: TGTGCCAGCAGTTTTCGAGCCCTAGCGGGAGGTCGCTACGAGCAGTACTTC. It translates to CASSFRALAGGRYEQYF.

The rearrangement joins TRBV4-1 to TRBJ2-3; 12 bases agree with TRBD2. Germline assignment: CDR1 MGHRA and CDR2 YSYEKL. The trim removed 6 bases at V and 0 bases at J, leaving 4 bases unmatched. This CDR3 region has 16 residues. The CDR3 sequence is CASSIGTSGSTDTQYF. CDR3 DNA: TGCGCCAGCAGTATAGGGACTAGCGGGAGCACAGATACGCAGTATTTT.

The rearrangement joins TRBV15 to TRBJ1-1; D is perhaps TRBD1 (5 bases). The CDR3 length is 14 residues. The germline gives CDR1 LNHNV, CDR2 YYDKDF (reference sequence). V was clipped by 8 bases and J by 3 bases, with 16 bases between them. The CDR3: CATQQKGLDTEAFF. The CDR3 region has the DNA TGTGCCACCCAGCAAAAGGGGTTAGACACTGAAGCTTTCTTT.

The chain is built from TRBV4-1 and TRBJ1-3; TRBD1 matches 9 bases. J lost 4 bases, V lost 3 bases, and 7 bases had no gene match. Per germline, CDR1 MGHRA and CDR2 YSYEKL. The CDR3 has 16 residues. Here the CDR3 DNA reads TGCGCCAGCAGCCATGTACAGGGGGCCGGAGGAAACACCATATATTTT. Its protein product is CASSHVQGAGGNTIYF.

In DNA, the CDR3 is TGTGCCAGCAGCGTTCAGGGAATGATGAATGAGCAGTTCTTC. This sequence encodes CASSVQGMMNEQFF. The V and J genes are TRBV9 and TRBJ2-1; D is possibly TRBD1 (5 bases). Trimming took 2 bases from V and 7 from J, leaving 13 bases between them. The germline V gene encodes CDR1 SGDLS and CDR2 YYNGEE. The CDR3 contains 14 residues. Variable domain in full (rest from reference TRBV9 and TRBJ2-1): DSGVTQTPKHLITATGQRVTLRCSPRSGDLSVYWYQQSLDQGLQFLIQYYNGEERAKGNILERFSAQQFPDLHSELNLSSLELGDSALYFCASSVQGMMNEQFFGPGTRLTVL.

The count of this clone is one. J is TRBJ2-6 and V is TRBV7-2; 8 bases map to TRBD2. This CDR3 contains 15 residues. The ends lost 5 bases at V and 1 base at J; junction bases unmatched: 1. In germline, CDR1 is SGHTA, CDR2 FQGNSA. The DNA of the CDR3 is TGTGCCAGCAGCCAGCGGGGGTCTGGGGCCAACGTCCTGACTTTC. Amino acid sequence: CASSQRGSGANVLTF.

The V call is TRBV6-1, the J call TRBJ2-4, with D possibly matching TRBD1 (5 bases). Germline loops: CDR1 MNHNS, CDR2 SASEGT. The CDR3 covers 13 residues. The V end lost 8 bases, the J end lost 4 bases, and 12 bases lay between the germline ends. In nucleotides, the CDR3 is TGTGCCAGCCAGCAACCAGGGAAAAACATTCAGTACTTC. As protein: CASQQPGKNIQYF.

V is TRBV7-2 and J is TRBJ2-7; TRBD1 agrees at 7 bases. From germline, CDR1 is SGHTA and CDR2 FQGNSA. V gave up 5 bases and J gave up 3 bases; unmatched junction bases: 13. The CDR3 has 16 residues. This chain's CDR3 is CASSQTRVNRGYEQYF. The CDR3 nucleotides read TGTGCCAGCAGCCAAACTCGGGTGAACAGGGGCTACGAGCAGTACTTC.

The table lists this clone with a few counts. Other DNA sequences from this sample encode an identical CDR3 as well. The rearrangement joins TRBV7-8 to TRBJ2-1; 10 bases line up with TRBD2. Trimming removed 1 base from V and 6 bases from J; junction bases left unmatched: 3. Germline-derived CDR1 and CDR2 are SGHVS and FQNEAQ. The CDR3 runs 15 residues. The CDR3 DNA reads TGTGCCAGCAGCTTAGTAGCGGGAGGCAGCAATGAGCAGTTCTTC. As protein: CASSLVAGGSNEQFF.

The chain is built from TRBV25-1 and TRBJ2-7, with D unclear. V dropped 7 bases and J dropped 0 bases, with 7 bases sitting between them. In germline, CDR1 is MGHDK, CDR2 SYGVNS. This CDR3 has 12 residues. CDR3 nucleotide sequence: TGTGCCAGCACTGACCACTCCTACGAGCAGTACTTC. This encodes CASTDHSYEQYF.

CDR3 region: CASGTPPEKLFF. In nucleotides, the CDR3 is TGTGCCAGCGGGACACCTCCCGAAAAACTGTTTTTT. The rearrangement links TRBV6-5 to TRBJ1-4, with D tentatively TRBD1 (6 bases). This CDR3 has 12 amino acids. The V gene lost 8 bases and the J gene lost 8 bases, with 12 bases spanning the gap. The germline gives CDR1 MNHEY, CDR2 SVGAGI.

CDR3 amino acids: CATSGRPPSTGELFF. The CDR3 DNA sequence: TGTGCCACTAGCGGGAGGCCTCCCAGCACCGGGGAGCTGTTTTTT. V is TRBV6-6 and J is TRBJ2-2; 11 bases match TRBD2. This CDR3 is 15 amino acids long. Germline values: CDR1 MNHNY, CDR2 SVGAGI (reference sequence). With V trimmed by 10 bases and J by 4 bases, 8 bases remained unmatched.